The clone carrying this T cell receptor beta chain occurred a few times. Its antigen remains unknown. MiXCR, applied by TCRdb to the reads, yields one record per CDR3 protein. The sample includes 200,000 to 250,000 distinct CDR3 sequences, about 40% seen only once; the top ten take 55% to 60%. The entry originates in a study of T cell repertoires in cytomegalovirus infection. Whole-study context: As its CMV epitopes, the study selected recently identified HLA-C-restricted and well-studied HLA-B-restricted targets. Evidence of both CMV infection and a matching HLA type came from public TCR beta signatures.

Findings and limits, study-wide: Adding up the frequency of public TCR beta families identified people who carried CMV plus the relevant HLA.

The sequence derives from a human donor in good health (CMV status not recorded). Some clones in this sample may be carry-over from other donors' samples. The specimen was CD8+ T cells from cultured PBMCs, collected from culture after CMV antigen stimulation.

Here the CDR3 reads CASSLVVAGGVGNEQFF. CDR3 nucleotides: TGTGCCAGCAGCTTAGTAGTGGCAGGGGGGGTGGGCAATGAGCAGTTCTTC. The chain links TRBV7-9 to TRBJ2-1, with D tentatively TRBD1 or TRBD2 (7 bases each). Germline V gene lookup returns CDR1 SEHNR and CDR2 FQNEAQ (reference sequence). Trimming cost V 1 base and J 6 bases, with 19 bases left between them. This CDR3 has 17 residues.